The following is a TCR beta chain sequence with its context. CDR1 and CDR2 from the germline V gene are GTSNPN and SVGIG (reference sequence). Trimming shortened V by 2 bases and J by 8 bases, and 15 bases separated the two germline ends. The CDR3 consists of 14 residues. The record originates from a study of shared clonotypes between healthy human individuals. Clones were read by immunoSEQ multiplex PCR, and TCRdb kept only the in-frame ones, dropping some. The sample lists 2 million to 2.5 million clones, 95% occurring once. The receptor was derived from a man between 18 and 29 years old in good health. Sequenced: naive CD4+ T cells sorted from blood. Subset here: CD45RA+ positively selected. The chain is built from TRBV30 and TRBJ1-4; tentative D call: TRBD1 (5 bases). CDR3 protein: CAWSWGGVKEKLFF. In DNA, the CDR3 is TGTGCCTGGAGTTGGGGGGGAGTAAAGGAAAAACTGTTTTTT.